These 27 T cell receptor beta chains were all obtained from the same sample, sequenced in a study of blood T cells in healthy people across ages. Alongside a J-beta primer mix, a sample-barcoded 5' primer served in a second PCR lasting about 7 to 12 cycles. A single record per CDR3 protein comes from TCRdb applying MiXCR to the 5' RACE reads. The table includes 540,000 or so distinct CDR3 sequences, roughly 43% detected once. The sequencing input was blood. The receptors shown here come from an elderly man in good health.

The J gene is TRBJ2-5, the V gene TRBV20-1; 9 nucleotides line up with TRBD2. The V segment lost 2 bases and the J segment 11 bases; nucleotides outside the gene matches: 12. Germline lookup yields CDR1 DFQATT and CDR2 SNEGSKA (reference sequence). The CDR3 loop spans 14 amino acids. The CDR3 region is CSARRSASGAEQYF. The CDR3 DNA reads TGCAGTGCTAGAAGGAGTGCTAGCGGGGCTGAGCAGTACTTC.

The CDR3 sequence: CASSLETSCEQYF. DNA of the CDR3: TGTGCCAGCAGCTTAGAGACTAGCTGCGAGCAGTACTTC. The chain couples TRBV7-9 to TRBJ2-4; 7 positions match TRBD2. The DNA end lines up better with TRBJ2-7; the J call may be wrong. CDR3 size: 13 residues. In germline, CDR1 is SEHNR, CDR2 FQNEAQ (reference sequence).

On this clonotype: This clone may be a read error of a much larger clone one base away. V and J are TRBV20-1 and TRBJ2-5; 13 bases align to TRBD2. This CDR3 has 13 amino acids. Looked up from germline, CDR1 is DFQATT and CDR2 is SNEGSKA (reference sequence). The CDR3 DNA follows: TGCAGCCACTGGACTAGCGGGAGTTTTGAGCAGTACTTC. This sequence encodes CSHWTSGSFEQYF.

The gene calls are TRBV24-1 and TRBJ1-2; D possibly corresponds to TRBD1 (5 bases). There are 14 residues in the CDR3. The ends were cut back, 5 bases at V and 4 bases at J, with 13 bases in the middle. The V gene's germline CDR1 is KGHDR and CDR2 SFDVKD. The CDR3 coding sequence is TGTGCCACCAGTGCCTCGGGACGGAGCTATGGCTACACCTTC. It is translated as CATSASGRSYGYTF.

The chain is built from TRBV20-1 and TRBJ2-1; D is perhaps TRBD2 (6 bases). CDR1 is DFQATT, CDR2 SNEGSKA, per germline (reference sequence). CDR3 length equals 12 residues. Trimming removed 1 base at V and 7 bases at J, with 8 bases between. The CDR3 sequence: CSARARGNEQFF. CDR3 nucleotide sequence: TGCAGTGCTAGAGCCCGGGGGAATGAGCAGTTCTTC.

Points on this clonotype: Relative to the germline gene, one junction end is altered; a read error may explain this. This rearrangement joins TRBV7-2 to TRBJ2-4, with D perhaps being TRBD1 or TRBD2 (5 bases each). From germline, CDR1 is SGHTA and CDR2 FQGNSA. The CDR3 runs 14 residues. CDR3 nucleotide sequence: TGTGCCAGCCGCTTTGGGGGTCCCAGGGACATTCAGTACTTC. Translation: CASRFGGPRDIQYF.

A remark on this clonotype: One end of the junction fails to match germline, which may point to a read error. The chain employs TRBV4-3 and TRBJ1-6; D gene ambiguous. Germline CDR1 and CDR2: LGHNA and YSLEER. This CDR3 region has 15 residues. The CDR3 DNA reads as TGCGCCAGCAGCCAAGTTGCAGGCAATAATCCACCCCTCCACTTT. Encoded protein: CASSQVAGNNPPLHF.

This clonotype has a handful of counts. The CDR3 sequence: CASSRQGNTPQQYF. The DNA of the CDR3 is TGTGCCAGCAGCCGTCAGGGCAACACACCTCAGCAGTACTTC. The gene calls are TRBV6-2 or TRBV6-3 and TRBJ2-5, with TRBD1 as a possible D gene (5 bases). Germline V gene lookup returns CDR1 MNHEY and CDR2 SVGEGT. The V gene lost 6 bases and the J gene lost 11 bases, with 22 bases spanning the gap. CDR3 size: 14 residues.

In nucleotides, the CDR3 is TGTGCCATCAGTGGGTATCGGGGCTACGAGCAGTACTTC. Translated, it gives CAISGYRGYEQYF. The V gene is TRBV10-3, the J gene TRBJ2-7, with D possibly TRBD2 on 5 matching bases. With 4 bases removed from V and 3 bases from J, the gap between germline ends came to 10 bases. The CDR3 length is 13 residues. In germline, CDR1 is ENHRY, CDR2 SYGVKD.

This clonotype occurred a few times. The rearrangement links TRBV7-2 to TRBJ2-7, with 7 bases matching TRBD1. The junction had 8 bases not matched to a gene; V was cut back by 3 bases and J by 6 bases. This CDR3 comprises 14 residues. The germline CDR1 and CDR2 sequences are SGHTA and FQGNSA. The CDR3 DNA is TGTGCCAGCAGCTTTAACAGGGGAAGGAGCGAGCAGTACTTC. This gives the protein CASSFNRGRSEQYF. The full variable domain, its missing parts supplied by reference TRBV7-2 and TRBJ2-7, is GAGVSQSPSNKVTEKGKDVELRCDPISGHTALYWYRQSLGQGLEFLIYFQGNSAPDKSGLPSDRFSAERTGGSVSTLTIQRTQQEDSAVYLCASSFNRGRSEQYFGPGTRLTVT.

This clonotype has just a few counts. V gene TRBV4-3 combines with J gene TRBJ2-7; D not resolved. CDR1 is LGHNA and CDR2 is YSLEER in the germline V gene. Trimming cost V 1 base and J 3 bases, with 10 bases left between them. The CDR3 consists of 14 residues. CDR3 in amino acids: CASSQGLPDYEQYF. Here the CDR3 DNA reads TGCGCCAGCAGCCAAGGACTCCCTGACTACGAGCAGTACTTC.

The chain couples TRBV7-3 to TRBJ2-1, with 10 bases matching TRBD2. V dropped 6 bases and J dropped 6; count of bases not matched to a gene: 11. Per germline, CDR1 SGHTA and CDR2 FQGTGA. The CDR3 loop spans 16 amino acids. CDR3 sequence (DNA): TGTGCCAGCAGTTGCCCTGAGCGGGAGGGAGGCAATGAGCAGTTCTTC. It is translated as CASSCPEREGGNEQFF.

The chain links TRBV5-1 to TRBJ2-7, with TRBD2 matching 7 bases. After removal of 0 bases from V and 3 bases from J, the junction contained 3 bases not matched to a gene. The CDR3 consists of 14 residues. The germline V gene encodes CDR1 SGHRS and CDR2 YFSETQ. CDR3 sequence reads: CASSLVRGDYEQYF. In nucleotides, the CDR3 is TGCGCCAGCAGCTTGGTACGGGGGGACTACGAGCAGTACTTC. The full variable domain, in which reference TRBV5-1 and TRBJ2-7 provide the parts outside the CDR3, is KAGVTQTPRYLIKTRGQQVTLSCSPISGHRSVSWYQQTPGQGLQFLFEYFSETQRNKGNFPGRFSGRQFSNSRSEMNVSTLELGDSALYLCASSLVRGDYEQYFGPGTRLTVT.

V usage is TRBV6-2 or TRBV6-3 and J usage is TRBJ2-5, with D perhaps given as TRBD1 or TRBD2 (6 bases each). CDR1 is MNHEY, CDR2 SVGEGT, per germline. The CDR3 runs 14 residues. V lost 4 bases and J lost 7, with 16 bases in between. The CDR3 nucleotides read TGTGCCAGCAGTTTTGCCGGGGGCCTGGGGACCCAGTACTTC. It is translated as CASSFAGGLGTQYF.

This chain joins TRBV3-1 and TRBJ2-7; D is undetermined. The CDR3 is made up of 14 amino acids. V lost 0 bases and J lost 4, with 10 bases in between. Germline CDR1 LGHDT, CDR2 YNNKEL (reference sequence). CDR3 bases: TGTGCCAGCAGCCAAGATTTGAAGGTTTACGAGCAGTACTTC. Translated: CASSQDLKVYEQYF.

The chain links TRBV4-1 to TRBJ2-2, with 8 nucleotides matching TRBD2. The CDR3 consists of 19 residues. Germline loops: CDR1 MGHRA, CDR2 YSYEKL. The junction had 12 bases not matched to a gene; V was cut back by 1 base and J by 2 bases. The CDR3 DNA sequence: TGCGCCAGCAGCCAAGCGGGACTAGTGGGAGGGGGAAACACCGGGGAGCTGTTTTTT. It yields the protein CASSQAGLVGGGNTGELFF.

The J gene is TRBJ2-3, the V gene TRBV20-1; possibly TRBD2 for D (6 bases). The CDR3 is made up of 15 amino acids. Germline lookup yields CDR1 DFQATT and CDR2 SNEGSKA (reference sequence). With 1 base removed from V and 6 bases from J, the gap between germline ends came to 17 bases. The CDR3 bases are TGCAGTGCTAGAGGACAGCGGGCGGAGGGGGATACGCAGTATTTT. It is translated as CSARGQRAEGDTQYF.

The table lists this clonotype with a few counts. A much larger clonotype is one base distant, so this may be a read error. The CDR3 spells CAGSYSTRVQYNEQFF. The CDR3 nucleotides are TGTGCCGGCAGTTACTCGACCCGGGTCCAATACAATGAGCAGTTCTTC. V is TRBV6-6 and J is TRBJ2-1, with D hard to call. The CDR3 loop spans 16 amino acids. The germline V gene has CDR1 MNHNY and CDR2 SVGAGI (reference sequence).

About this clonotype: In this CDR3 the conserved last residue, phenylalanine or tryptophan, is missing, so a read error is likely. The chain has TRBV9 and TRBJ1-6; perhaps TRBD1 as D (5 bases). The V end was cut by 0 bases, the J end by 4 bases, with 14 bases between. CDR1 is SGDLS, CDR2 YYNGEE, per germline. The CDR3 covers 17 residues. The CDR3 loop reads CASSVAPDIGYNSPLHL. As DNA, the CDR3 is TGTGCCAGCAGCGTAGCTCCGGACATAGGGTATAATTCACCCCTCCACTTG.

V and J are TRBV7-9 and TRBJ1-2, with D uncertain. Per the germline V gene, CDR1 is SEHNR and CDR2 is FQNEAQ (reference sequence). The V and J ends lost 5 bases and 4 bases respectively, with 20 bases between them. This CDR3 is built from 16 residues. Here the CDR3 DNA reads TGTGCCAGCAGCCTCGGGCGGATACCCTTTGGCTATGGCTACACCTTC. The encoded protein is CASSLGRIPFGYGYTF.

V gene TRBV5-1 combines with J gene TRBJ2-7; TRBD2 matches at 10 bases. V was clipped by 4 bases and J by 7 bases; unmatched bases: 11. The CDR3 length is 15 residues. Germline V lookup: CDR1 SGHRS, CDR2 YFSETQ. CDR3 in DNA: TGCGCCAGCAGCCTTCGCACTAGCGGGGACAATGAGCAGTACTTC. Translating it yields CASSLRTSGDNEQYF.

The J gene is TRBJ2-6, the V gene TRBV7-3, with D unresolved. Between the trimmed V and J ends, which lost 6 bases and 0 bases, there was a span of 12 bases. Germline V CDR1 and CDR2: SGHTA, FQGTGA. The CDR3 totals 16 residues. CDR3 residues: CASRSRPNSGANVLTF. CDR3 coding DNA: TGTGCCAGCAGATCTAGACCCAACTCTGGGGCCAACGTCCTGACTTTC.

This clonotype was detected a few times. The rearrangement uses TRBV29-1 and TRBJ2-7; D is possibly TRBD1 or TRBD2 (5 bases each). The J call could be wrong; TRBJ2-5 is a better fit for the DNA end. In germline, CDR1 is SQVTM, CDR2 ANQGSEA. This CDR3 has 11 residues. CDR3 DNA sequence: TGCAGCGTTGGAGGGGCGGAGACCCAGTACTTC. Translation: CSVGGAETQYF.

This clonotype has only one observation. The V gene is TRBV7-9, the J gene TRBJ1-2; the D is unclear. This CDR3 spans 15 amino acids. Germline lookup yields CDR1 SEHNR and CDR2 FQNEAQ (reference sequence). V lost 2 bases and J lost 1, with 11 bases in between. CDR3 sequence: CASSLYTSDNYGYTF. The CDR3 region has the DNA TGTGCCAGCAGCTTATACACATCAGATAACTATGGCTACACCTTC.

The rearrangement links TRBV29-1 to TRBJ1-2, with 7 positions matching TRBD1. Germline assignment: CDR1 SQVTM and CDR2 ANQGSEA. J lost 5 bases, V lost 4 bases, and 4 bases had no gene match. The CDR3 runs 12 residues. The CDR3, as DNA: TGCAGCGTTGGGGGGACAGCTTATGGCTACACCTTC. As protein: CSVGGTAYGYTF.

The V and J genes are TRBV7-3 and TRBJ2-1, with D hard to call. Trimming shortened V by 5 bases and J by 12 bases, and 17 bases separated the two germline ends. In germline, CDR1 is SGHTA, CDR2 FQGTGA. The CDR3 covers 13 residues. This CDR3 is CASSEDGLGGQFF. CDR3 DNA: TGTGCCAGCAGCGAAGACGGATTGGGTGGGCAGTTCTTC.

V and J are TRBV4-1 and TRBJ2-3; D is undetermined. The CDR3 extends over 19 amino acids. In germline, CDR1 is MGHRA, CDR2 YSYEKL. V lost 0 bases and J 1 base, leaving 20 bases between the germline ends. CDR3 in DNA: TGCGCCAGCAGCCAAGATCCCCCGATGGTGGTATTGGGCACAGATACGCAGTATTTT. Its translation: CASSQDPPMVVLGTDTQYF.